This T cell receptor beta chain was documented in a study of CD8+CD57+ T cells in acquired aplastic anemia. A single count supports this clonotype. Genomic DNA served as template for TCR beta VDJ and CDR3 profiling. TCRdb called the reads again in MiXCR, with one record for every CDR3 protein. The repertoire consists of roughly 250,000 distinct CDR3 sequences, with approximately 79% occurring once and the leading ten covering 35% to 50%. Patients included in sequencing had previously demonstrated CD8+CD57+ cell expansion by flow cytometry. Everyone among the patients had severe acquired aplastic anemia. Trimming cost V 1 base and J 8 bases; bases outside gene matches: 11. Germline V gene data show CDR1 as SGHTA and CDR2 as FQGTGA. There are 16 residues in the CDR3.

The TCR originated in a human donor with aplastic anemia. The source material was sorted CD4+, CD8+, or CD8+CD57+ T cells (not recorded which) from PBMCs. The chain joins TRBV7-3 to TRBJ2-1; 7 bases are shared with TRBD2. This chain's CDR3 is CASSLKKSGESDEQFF. The CDR3 DNA follows: TGTGCCAGCAGCTTAAAGAAGAGCGGGGAGAGCGATGAGCAGTTCTTC.